This T cell receptor (beta chain) was sequenced for a study of blood T cell repertoires in COVID-19. Assay: immunoSEQ multiplex PCR; the TCRdb copy retains only in-frame clones and omits some. The top ten hold more than 4.5% of the sample, which has around 160,000 clones, 80% to 85% seen once. The CDR3 is made up of 15 amino acids. V lost 4 bases and J lost 0, with 10 bases in between. The germline gives CDR1 SGHTA, CDR2 FQGNSA. The TCR sequence derives from a woman between 50 and 59 years old who had been exposed to COVID-19. The sample taken for sequencing was PBMCs or T cells enriched from blood (not recorded which). The chain uses TRBV7-2 and TRBJ2-4, with D possibly TRBD2 on 5 matching bases. In nucleotides, the CDR3 is TGTGCCAGCAGCTCAGGAGCGGTAGCCAAAAACATTCAGTACTTC. This sequence encodes CASSSGAVAKNIQYF.